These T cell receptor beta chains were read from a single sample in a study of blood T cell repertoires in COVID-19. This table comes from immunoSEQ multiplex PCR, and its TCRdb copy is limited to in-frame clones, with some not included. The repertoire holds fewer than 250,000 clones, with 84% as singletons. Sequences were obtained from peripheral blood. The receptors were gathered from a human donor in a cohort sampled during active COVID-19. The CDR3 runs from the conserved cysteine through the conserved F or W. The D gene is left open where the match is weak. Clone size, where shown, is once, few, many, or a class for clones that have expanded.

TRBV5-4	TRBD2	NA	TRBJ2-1	CASSLAGGPLSSYNEQFF	TGTGCCAGCAGCTTGGCGGGAGGGCCTTTGAGCTCCTACAATGAGCAGTTCTTC
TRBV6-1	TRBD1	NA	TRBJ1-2	CASSEQTGLGYGYTF	TGTGCCAGCAGTGAGCAGACAGGGTTGGGGTATGGCTACACCTTC
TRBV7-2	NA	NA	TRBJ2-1	CASRQGSVNEQFF	TGTGCCAGCAGACAGGGCTCTGTTAATGAGCAGTTCTTC
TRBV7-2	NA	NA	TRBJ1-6	CASSPIGQGGSPLHF	TGTGCCAGCAGCCCGATTGGCCAGGGTGGTTCACCCCTCCACTTT
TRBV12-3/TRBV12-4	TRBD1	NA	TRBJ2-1	CASSQGQGRIGFF	TGTGCCAGCAGCCAGGGACAGGGGAGGATCGGATTCTTC
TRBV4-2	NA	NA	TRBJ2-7	CASSQGPPGRVTSYEQYF	TGTGCCAGCAGCCAAGGCCCCCCCGGGCGGGTGACCTCCTACGAGCAGTACTTC
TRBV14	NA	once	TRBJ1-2	CASSQELVGYTF	TGTGCCAGCAGCCAAGAGCTAGTTGGCTACACCTTC
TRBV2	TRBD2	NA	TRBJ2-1	CASKPSGRAGEQFF	TGTGCCAGCAAGCCTAGCGGGAGGGCCGGTGAGCAGTTCTTC
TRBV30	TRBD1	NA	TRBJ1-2	CAWRRGQGYGYTF	TGTGCCTGGAGGAGGGGACAGGGTTATGGCTACACCTTC
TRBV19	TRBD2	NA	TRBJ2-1	CASSLQRGGIQFF	TGTGCCAGTTCCCTTCAACGGGGGGGCATACAGTTCTTC
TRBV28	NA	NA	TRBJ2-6	CASSLVGRMGANVLTF	TGTGCCAGCAGTTTGGTTGGGCGTATGGGGGCCAACGTCCTGACTTTC
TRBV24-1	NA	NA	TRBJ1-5	CATSDSWSSPQHF	TGTGCCACCAGTGACAGTTGGAGTTCCCCCCAGCATTTT
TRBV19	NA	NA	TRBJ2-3	CASSIGGTNTDTQYF	TGTGCCAGTAGTATAGGAGGGACAAACACAGATACGCAGTATTTT
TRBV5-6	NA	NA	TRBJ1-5	CASSKHSNQPQHF	TGTGCCAGCAGCAAGCATAGCAATCAGCCCCAGCATTTT
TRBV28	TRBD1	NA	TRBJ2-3	CAGGTGDTDTQYF	TGTGCCGGAGGGACAGGGGACACAGATACGCAGTATTTT
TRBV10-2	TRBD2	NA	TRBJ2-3	CASGASGGEDTQYF	TGCGCCAGCGGAGCTAGCGGGGGGGAAGATACGCAGTATTTT
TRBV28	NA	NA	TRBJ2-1	CASSPALSQNNEQFF	TGTGCCAGCAGTCCCGCCCTTAGCCAAAACAATGAGCAGTTCTTC
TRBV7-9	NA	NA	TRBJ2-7	CASSLGQVYEQYF	TGTGCCAGCAGCTTAGGTCAGGTCTACGAGCAGTACTTC
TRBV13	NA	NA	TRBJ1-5	CASSFSRRNQPQHF	TGTGCCAGCAGCTTTTCACGGCGGAATCAGCCCCAGCATTTT
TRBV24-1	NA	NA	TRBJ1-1	CATSDLTGLKAFF	TGTGCCACCAGTGATTTGACAGGGTTGAAAGCTTTCTTT
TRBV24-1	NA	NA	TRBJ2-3	CATSQEGDTDTQYF	TGTGCCACCAGCCAAGAAGGGGACACAGATACGCAGTATTTT
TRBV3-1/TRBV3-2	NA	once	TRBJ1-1	CASSSRRSRGAEAFF	TGTGCCAGCAGCTCAAGAAGGAGCAGGGGCGCTGAAGCTTTCTTT
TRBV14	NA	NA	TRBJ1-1	CASSQGRNTEAFF	TGTGCCAGCAGCCAAGGCAGGAACACTGAAGCTTTCTTT
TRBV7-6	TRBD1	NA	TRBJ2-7	CASSLAGQGSYEQYF	TGTGCCAGCAGCTTAGCGGGACAGGGGTCCTACGAGCAGTACTTC
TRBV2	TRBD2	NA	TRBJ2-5	CASSEALAGGWETQYF	TGTGCCAGCAGTGAAGCCCTAGCGGGAGGTTGGGAGACCCAGTACTTC
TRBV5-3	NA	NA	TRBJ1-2	CARSWTDSRGYTF	TGTGCCAGAAGCTGGACGGACAGCCGAGGCTACACCTTC
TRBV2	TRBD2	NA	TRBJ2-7	CASTLGLGHEQYF	TGTGCCAGCACCCTGGGACTAGGTCACGAGCAGTACTTC
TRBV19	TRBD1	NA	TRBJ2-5	CASNPTGASETQYF	TGTGCCAGTAACCCGACAGGGGCTAGTGAGACCCAGTACTTC